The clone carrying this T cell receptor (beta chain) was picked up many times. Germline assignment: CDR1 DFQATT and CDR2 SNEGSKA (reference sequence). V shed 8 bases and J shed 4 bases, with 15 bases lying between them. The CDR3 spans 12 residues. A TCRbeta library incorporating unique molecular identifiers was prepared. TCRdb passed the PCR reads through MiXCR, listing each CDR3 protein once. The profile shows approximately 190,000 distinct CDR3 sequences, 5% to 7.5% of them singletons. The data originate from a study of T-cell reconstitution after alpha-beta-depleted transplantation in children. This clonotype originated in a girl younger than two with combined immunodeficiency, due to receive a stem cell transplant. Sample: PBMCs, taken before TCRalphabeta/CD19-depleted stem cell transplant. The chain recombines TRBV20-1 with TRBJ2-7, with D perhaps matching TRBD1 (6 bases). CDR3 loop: CSPRDTLYEQYF. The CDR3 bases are TGCAGTCCACGGGACACCCTTTACGAGCAGTACTTC.